The 22 T cell receptor beta chains in this list originate from one sample, sequenced in a study of cytomegalovirus exposure and HLA in healthy donors. Vbeta (60) and Jbeta (13) primers were used in the PCR. The table came from immunoSEQ multiplex PCR; TCRdb's copy has only in-frame clones and leaves some out. This table holds 76,000 or so clones, roughly 85% found once. The source material was PBMCs. The receptors derive from a man aged 25-45 years in good health and CMV-seronegative.

The rearrangement links TRBV30 to TRBJ1-4; possibly TRBD1 for D (6 bases). V was shortened by 0 bases and J by 5 bases, with 13 bases between the two germline ends. The CDR3 consists of 15 residues. CDR1 is GTSNPN and CDR2 is SVGIG in the germline V gene (reference sequence). CDR3 nucleotide sequence: TGTGCCTGGAGTGTTCAGGGGTGGGCGAATGAAAAACTGTTTTTT. Translating gives CAWSVQGWANEKLFF.

The rearrangement links TRBV5-4 to TRBJ1-3; 7 bases map to TRBD1. With 4 bases clipped from V and 4 bases from J, the junction kept 5 bases outside the gene matches. The CDR3 has 14 amino acids. Germline V gene sequence: CDR1 SGHNT, CDR2 YYREEE (reference sequence). CDR3 sequence: CASSGDRAGNTIYF. For the CDR3, the DNA is TGTGCCAGCAGCGGCGACAGGGCAGGAAACACCATATATTTT.

Concerning this clone itself: The junction departs from the called germline gene at one end, perhaps through a read error. Other nucleotide sequences from this sample produce the same CDR3. The gene calls are TRBV4-3 and TRBJ2-2; 8 bases line up with TRBD1. Germline-derived CDR1 and CDR2 are LGHNA and YSLEER. This CDR3 has 14 residues. The CDR3 DNA reads TGCGCCAGCACCGGACAGGGTGGTGCCGGGGAGCTGTTTTTC. Its translation: CASTGQGGAGELFF.

The chain uses TRBV19 and TRBJ2-1; 12 bases map to TRBD2. The CDR3 runs to 17 residues. The trim removed 2 bases at V and 4 bases at J, leaving 6 bases unmatched. Germline loops: CDR1 LNHDA, CDR2 SQIVND (reference sequence). CDR3 nucleotides: TGTGCCAGTAGTATAAGACTAGCGGGGGCGGGTTACAATGAGCAGTTCTTC. Amino acids: CASSIRLAGAGYNEQFF. The complete variable domain, with remaining parts taken from reference TRBV19 and TRBJ2-1, reads DGGITQSPKYLFRKEGQNVTLSCEQNLNHDAMYWYRQDPGQGLRLIYYSQIVNDFQKGDIAEGYSVSREKKESFPLTVTSAQKNPTAFYLCASSIRLAGAGYNEQFFGPGTRLTVL.

J is TRBJ2-1 and V is TRBV9; 7 nucleotides align to TRBD2. This CDR3 region has 15 residues. Germline V CDR1 and CDR2: SGDLS, YYNGEE. The V and J ends lost 1 base and 5 bases, in that order; junction bases with no gene match: 6. The CDR3 sequence: CASSVNGLADNEQFF. In DNA form, the CDR3 reads TGTGCCAGCAGCGTAAATGGTCTAGCGGACAATGAGCAGTTCTTC.

The V call is TRBV4-3, the J call TRBJ2-1; D is ambiguous. The length of the CDR3 is 13 residues. CDR1 and CDR2 (germline): LGHNA, YSLEER. The V gene lost 3 bases and the J gene lost 8 bases, with 11 bases spanning the gap. For the CDR3, the DNA is TGCGCCAGCAGCCATTCGTACGGTGATGAGCAGTTCTTC. Amino acid sequence: CASSHSYGDEQFF.

This clone was seen just once. CDR3 amino acids: CASSPPSSPGELFF. For the CDR3, the DNA is TGTGCCAGCTCACCACCATCTAGCCCCGGGGAGCTGTTTTTT. V is TRBV18 and J is TRBJ2-2; a possible D gene is TRBD2 (5 bases). Germline lookup yields CDR1 KGHSH and CDR2 LQKENI. V lost 0 bases and J 6 bases, leaving 8 bases between the germline ends. This CDR3 has 14 amino acids.

CDR3 region: CATSRDGMNTEAFF. The CDR3 DNA reads as TGTGCCACCAGCAGAGACGGGATGAACACTGAAGCTTTCTTT. V usage is TRBV15 and J usage is TRBJ1-1; D unclear. V was clipped by 0 bases and J by 0 bases, with 5 bases between them. The CDR3 extends over 14 amino acids. Germline assignment: CDR1 LNHNV and CDR2 YYDKDF (reference sequence).

A few counts support this clone. The chain carries TRBV2 and TRBJ2-7; 8 bases are a match to TRBD1. The CDR3 contains 15 residues. J lost 2 bases, V lost 0 bases, and 3 bases had no gene match. CDR1 is SNHLY and CDR2 is FYNNEI in the germline V gene. CDR3 DNA sequence: TGTGCCAGCAGTGAAGCGCCACAGGGGGCCTACGAGCAGTACTTC. It encodes CASSEAPQGAYEQYF.

This chain links TRBV9 with TRBJ2-1; 7 nucleotides match TRBD1. V shed 3 bases, J shed 4 bases, and the junction held 13 bases outside the gene matches. The germline V gene has CDR1 SGDLS and CDR2 YYNGEE. This CDR3 region has 17 residues. This CDR3 is CASSANLRDSVYNEQFF. CDR3 coding DNA: TGTGCCAGCAGCGCAAACCTCCGGGACAGTGTTTACAATGAGCAGTTCTTC.

The sample holds a few counts of this clone. CDR3 DNA: TGTGCCAGCAGTTCTTCCTACACCGGGGAGCTGTTTTTT. Translating it yields CASSSSYTGELFF. This chain links TRBV6-6 with TRBJ2-2; D gene uncertain. Germline CDR1 reads MNHNY; CDR2 reads SVGAGI (reference sequence). V lost 4 bases and J lost 3, with 6 bases in between. The CDR3 totals 13 residues.

The chain joins TRBV28 to TRBJ2-7; D gene unclear. Trimming shortened V by 2 bases and J by 1 base, and 12 bases separated the two germline ends. The CDR3 spans 15 residues. Germline V CDR1 and CDR2: MDHEN, SYDVKM. The CDR3, as DNA: TGTGCCAGCAGTTTAATGGGCCCGGCGTCCTACGAGCAGTACTTC. As protein: CASSLMGPASYEQYF.

On this clone: One end of the junction does not line up with germline, which may come from a read error. This chain joins TRBV5-4 and TRBJ1-2; no reliable D call. The CDR3 runs 15 residues. Germline CDR1 and CDR2: SGHNT and YYREEE (reference sequence). The chain's CDR3 is CASSLEPDTSYGYPF. Written as DNA, the CDR3 is TGTGCCAGCAGCTTGGAACCCGACACCTCCTATGGCTACCCCTTC.

The rearrangement links TRBV6-5 to TRBJ2-5; D might be TRBD2 (6 bases). V gave up 0 bases and J gave up 5 bases, with 10 bases separating them. The CDR3 extends over 14 amino acids. Germline-derived CDR1 and CDR2 are MNHEY and SVGAGI. CDR3 nucleotides: TGTGCCAGCAGTTACTCGGGCGGAGGGGAGACCCAGTACTTC. This sequence encodes CASSYSGGGETQYF.

This chain connects TRBV27 to TRBJ1-2, with 9 bases identical to TRBD1. The CDR3 has 15 amino acids. The trim removed 3 bases at V and 6 bases at J, leaving 8 bases unmatched. Germline loops: CDR1 MNHEY, CDR2 SMNVEV (reference sequence). The CDR3 DNA reads as TGTGCCAGCAGTTTTGCCGCCCGGGACAGGGATGGCTACACCTTC. Encoded protein: CASSFAARDRDGYTF.

The rearrangement joins TRBV5-4 to TRBJ2-1, with 9 bases fitting TRBD2. The V gene's germline CDR1 is SGHNT and CDR2 YYREEE (reference sequence). J gave up 4 bases and V 4 bases, and 6 bases lay outside the gene matches. The CDR3 is made up of 15 amino acids. The CDR3 sequence: CASSPGTSPYNEQFF. Written as DNA, the CDR3 is TGTGCCAGCAGCCCCGGGACTAGCCCTTACAATGAGCAGTTCTTC.

Only a few counts were recorded for this clone. The chain recombines TRBV29-1 with TRBJ1-2; TRBD1 aligns across 7 bases. Germline V gene sequence: CDR1 SQVTM, CDR2 ANQGSEA. CDR3 length: 15 residues. Trimming took 1 base from V and 4 from J; bases not matched to a gene: 9. CDR3 nucleotide sequence: TGCAGCGTTGAAGGAAGAGGCAGGGGGACCTATGGCTACACCTTC. This sequence encodes CSVEGRGRGTYGYTF.

J is TRBJ2-2 and V is TRBV18, with no clear D. The CDR3 extends over 14 amino acids. CDR1 is KGHSH, CDR2 LQKENI, per germline. The V and J ends lost 3 bases and 6 bases respectively, with 11 bases between them. The CDR3 nucleotides are TGTGCCAGCTCACCCCAACCTTACTCCGGGGAGCTGTTTTTT. Residues: CASSPQPYSGELFF.

This clone turned up a few times. CDR3 amino acids: CAISELVGSMNGYTF. Here the CDR3 DNA reads TGTGCCATCAGTGAGTTGGTGGGGAGTATGAATGGCTACACCTTC. The V call is TRBV10-3, the J call TRBJ1-2; no clear D. Germline lookup yields CDR1 ENHRY and CDR2 SYGVKD. V lost 1 base to trimming and J lost 6 bases, with 15 bases between them. The CDR3 is made up of 15 amino acids.

The CDR3 region is CASSLSMGLAGGRSYEQYF. For the CDR3, the DNA is TGTGCCAGCAGCTTATCGATGGGACTAGCGGGAGGACGGTCCTACGAGCAGTACTTC. The chain joins TRBV11-2 to TRBJ2-7; 15 bases align to TRBD2. The trim removed 2 bases at V and 1 base at J, leaving 9 bases unmatched. Germline-derived CDR1 and CDR2 are SGHAT and FQNNGV. This CDR3 has 19 amino acids.

This clone came up a few times. The chain joins TRBV6-4 to TRBJ2-3, with 8 bases that match TRBD2. Trimming took 5 bases from V and 5 from J; bases not matched to a gene: 9. Germline V gives CDR1 MRHNA, CDR2 SNTAGT. This CDR3 comprises 15 residues. The CDR3 protein is CASSSGSGGGDTQYF. The CDR3 nucleotides read TGTGCCAGCAGTAGCGGGAGCGGTGGTGGAGATACGCAGTATTTT.

Points on this clone: Sequence at one end of the junction differs from germline and may be a read error. This chain uses TRBV9 with TRBJ1-6; a possible D gene is TRBD1 (5 bases). The CDR3 has 15 amino acids. Per germline, CDR1 SGDLS and CDR2 YYNGEE. The CDR3 bases are TGTCCCAGCAGCCCCCGGGTGGGGCCTGGGGCTACCCTCCACTTT. Translating gives CPSSPRVGPGATLHF.